A selection of T cell receptor beta chains follows, all from one sample in a study of blood T cell repertoires in COVID-19. Assay used: immunoSEQ multiplex PCR; TCRdb lists only in-frame clones, some missing. The data show some 180,000 clones, 70% to 80% seen once. The sequenced sample was peripheral blood. The receptors shown here come from a woman aged 45 to 65 with active or convalescent COVID-19. CDR3s include the opening cysteine and the closing phenylalanine or tryptophan. Each record gives: D gene, V gene, CDR3 protein. A D gene is named only where the DNA matches it firmly.

TRBD1,TRBV5-1,CASKALTAVGTGDTGELFF
NA,TRBV3-1/TRBV3-2,CASSQLTQGSGYTF
TRBD1,TRBV6-5,CASSRTGKSIPPQHF
NA,TRBV30,CAWSVRPLPPREQYF
TRBD1,TRBV3-1/TRBV3-2,CASSQRQGSGDIQYF
NA,TRBV29-1,CSVVGLYSGNTIYF
TRBD1,TRBV11-3,CASSRTDRVDSPLHF
NA,TRBV11-2,CASSRGGAQETQYF
NA,TRBV7-2,CASSPQGRDAFLSTDTQYF
NA,TRBV6-5,CASRGPISNQPQHF
TRBD1,TRBV29-1,CSVVLTGGGSSEAFF
NA,TRBV7-8,CASTSFGVNTEAFF
NA,TRBV30,CAWSVGRGNYGYTF
NA,TRBV12-3/TRBV12-4,CASSFAGDGYTF
NA,TRBV4-2,CASSQDSQGITRRGELFF
NA,TRBV5-5,CASSLGWANTEAFF
NA,TRBV7-2,CASSLRLGGAQYF
NA,TRBV10-3,CAISSREANTEAFF
NA,TRBV6-6,CASSYSPLWGGTEAFF
TRBD2,TRBV24-1,CATSDFRTSSNEQFF
NA,TRBV4-3,CASSQALWGVYEQYF
TRBD1,TRBV29-1,CSVRNLGTASYGYTF
NA,TRBV21-1,CASSKEVNRVSFGYTF
TRBD1,TRBV30,CAWSVDRGNYGYTF
NA,TRBV29-1,CSVVAGWATGELFF
NA,TRBV28,CASSRTDDEKLFF
NA,TRBV19,CASRAGNEQFF
NA,TRBV30,CAWSVLGGVGEKLFF
TRBD1,TRBV28,CASSLVQGGYGYTF
NA,TRBV30,CAWSVSGGYGYTF
NA,TRBV7-3,CASSLRSVEKLFF
NA,TRBV21-1,CAATPGHFKVYNEQFF
NA,TRBV10-1,CASTARERDEQYF
NA,TRBV7-3,CASSRQGTPSTDTQYF
TRBD2,TRBV6-2/TRBV6-3,CASSRGTSGKDTQYF
TRBD1,TRBV28,CASSPGQSQETQYF
NA,TRBV14,CASSQHEFLETQYF
NA,TRBV5-5,CASSLQTRSSYEQYF
NA,TRBV7-3,CASSQNYGDTQYF
NA,TRBV7-2,CASSLGAGRDTQYF
NA,TRBV7-2,CASSLAQRFYEQYF
TRBD1,TRBV5-8,CASSRTGTGEQPQHF
NA,TRBV28,CASSLRENQYF
TRBD1,TRBV3-1/TRBV3-2,CASSRGTGDGYTF
NA,TRBV27,CASSPAVRGYNEQFF
TRBD2,TRBV6-5,CASSYSLADTKGQFF
NA,TRBV5-5,CASSSEGWDTNYGYTF
TRBD1,TRBV29-1,CSVETGTEGDEQYF